This T cell receptor (beta chain) appears in the sequencing data of a study of T cells in Graves' hyperthyroidism and ophthalmopathy. At the level of the study: Peripheral blood was obtained at initial diagnosis, preceding any treatment. General observations from the study: In the analysis, a 13 V-J model separated ophthalmopathy from stable hyperthyroidism.

From 10 ml of fresh peripheral blood, PBMCs were isolated. This clonotype was picked up many times. Its antigen is unidentified. Amplification yielded TCR beta CDR3 regions, with RNA transcripts as the source. An initial round of RT-PCR targeting the TCR CDR3 relied on the HTBI primer set. TCRdb passed the multiplex PCR reads through MiXCR, listing each CDR3 protein once. The sample shows around 370,000 distinct CDR3 sequences, 18% of them seen only once. Trimming pared 5 bases from V and 3 bases from J, leaving 16 bases between. The CDR3 sequence is 16 residues long. Germline V gene sequence: CDR1 SEHNR, CDR2 FQNEAQ (reference sequence).

Sequencing was carried out using blood. The chain couples TRBV7-9 to TRBJ1-4; D call uncertain. This receptor was taken from a man between 18 and 35 years old with Graves' ophthalmopathy. The CDR3 spells CASSPGPTTSNEKLFF. In DNA form, the CDR3 reads TGTGCCAGCAGCCCAGGACCCACTACGTCTAATGAAAAACTGTTTTTT.